This TCR beta chain was identified in a study of blood T cells in healthy people across ages. Individuals who donated were healthy Caucasians from Russia aged roughly 6 to 95. This clonotype was observed a handful of times. It was with a sample-barcoded 5' primer and a J-beta primer mix that a second PCR of roughly 7 to 11 cycles was run. Each CDR3 protein is one row after TCRdb ran MiXCR on the 5' RACE reads. The profile covers roughly 1.6 million distinct CDR3 sequences, with 30% to 40% appearing a single time and over 9% taken by the ten largest. J lost 4 bases, V lost 2 bases, and 7 bases had no gene match. The CDR3 spans 16 residues. From germline, CDR1 is DFQATT and CDR2 SNEGSKA (reference sequence).

Sequenced sample: blood. The receptor was isolated from a woman under 40 in good health. The rearrangement links TRBV20-1 to TRBJ2-7; 14 positions match TRBD2. The CDR3 DNA reads TGCAGTGCTAGAACGGGACTAGCGGGAGATGGGTACGAGCAGTACTTC. Amino acid sequence: CSARTGLAGDGYEQYF.